Shown below are 27 T cell receptor beta chains from a single sample sequenced in a study of beta chain features in type 1 diabetes. Isolated RNA was reverse transcribed in full, so expressed TCRB transcripts were sequenced. Some clones are missing from TCRdb's copy, which holds only in-frame ones; the method was immunoSEQ multiplex PCR. The repertoire consists of 150,000 to 190,000 clones, with 7.5% to 10% occurring once and the leading ten covering nearly 0.65%. The source material was central memory CD4+ T cells from blood. Every receptor here comes from a man between 18 and 35 years old in good health.

The chain links TRBV4-1 to TRBJ1-1; D may be TRBD1 (6 bases). The CDR3 consists of 16 residues. Between the trimmed V and J ends, which lost 1 base and 5 bases, there was a span of 17 bases. CDR1 is MGHRA and CDR2 is YSYEKL in the germline V gene. CDR3 sequence (DNA): TGCGCCAGCAGCCAAGGAGGGGGGGCCGGGAGAACTGAAGCTTTCTTT. Protein sequence: CASSQGGGAGRTEAFF.

This clone was observed a handful of times. Here the CDR3 reads CASSFERSPGETQYF. The CDR3 region has the DNA TGTGCCAGCAGCTTTGAGCGGTCCCCGGGGGAGACCCAGTACTTC. This chain connects TRBV7-9 to TRBJ2-5; D possibly corresponds to TRBD2 (5 bases). The CDR3 has 15 residues. Germline V lookup: CDR1 SEHNR, CDR2 FQNEAQ (reference sequence). The V and J ends lost 3 bases and 5 bases respectively, with 16 bases between them.

This clone was seen only a few times. The CDR3: CASSPSDGIYNEQFF. DNA for the CDR3: TGTGCCAGCAGCCCGTCAGACGGGATCTACAATGAGCAGTTCTTC. The rearrangement links TRBV11-3 to TRBJ2-1; a weak D match, TRBD2 (5 bases). The CDR3 is 15 residues long. V lost 5 bases and J lost 3, with 14 bases in between. The germline V gene encodes CDR1 SGHNT and CDR2 YENEEA.

The genes are TRBV11-3 and TRBJ2-5, with 8 bases lining up with TRBD2. The CDR3 has 16 residues. The germline CDR1 and CDR2 sequences are SGHNT and YENEEA. Trimming at V came to 6 bases and at J to 5 bases, leaving 14 bases not matched to a gene. The CDR3 spells CASSCSGIPRRETQYF. The CDR3 nucleotides are TGTGCCAGCAGTTGTAGCGGGATTCCAAGGCGGGAGACCCAGTACTTC.

This sequence joins TRBV5-4 and TRBJ2-5, with 7 bases identical to TRBD2. Germline V gene lookup returns CDR1 SGHNT and CDR2 YYREEE (reference sequence). The length of the CDR3 is 14 residues. The junction had 7 bases not matched to a gene; V was cut back by 4 bases and J by 4 bases. CDR3 sequence reads: CASSEAGEGETQYF. CDR3 sequence (DNA): TGTGCCAGCAGCGAGGCTGGGGAGGGAGAGACCCAGTACTTC. Combining the CDR3 with reference TRBV5-4 and TRBJ2-5 gives the whole variable domain ETGVTQSPTHLIKTRGQQVTLRCSSQSGHNTVSWYQQALGQGPQFIFQYYREEENGRGNFPPRFSGLQFPNYSSELNVNALELDDSALYLCASSEAGEGETQYFGPGTRLLVL.

V gene TRBV7-2 combines with J gene TRBJ2-7, with TRBD2 matching over 7 bases. Germline values: CDR1 SGHTA, CDR2 FQGNSA. The J segment lost 5 bases and the V segment lost 2 bases, leaving 12 bases of the junction unmatched. CDR3 length: 16 residues. The CDR3 here is CASSLFKGLVFHEQYF. CDR3 in DNA: TGTGCCAGCAGCTTATTTAAAGGACTAGTATTCCACGAGCAGTACTTC.

The chain combines TRBV10-3 with TRBJ1-1, with no clear D. Germline loops: CDR1 ENHRY, CDR2 SYGVKD. Trimming took off 6 bases at V and 1 base at J, with 12 bases between the two ends. This CDR3 has 14 residues. In DNA form, the CDR3 reads TGTGCCATCAGGAATTTCGAGGGGAACACTGAAGCTTTCTTT. This sequence encodes CAIRNFEGNTEAFF.

This clone was picked up a small number of times. The chain couples TRBV5-4 to TRBJ1-4, with 8 nucleotides matching TRBD1. V lost 3 bases, J lost 7 bases, and 5 bases stayed unmatched. Germline CDR1 SGHNT, CDR2 YYREEE (reference sequence). This CDR3 has 14 residues. Here the CDR3 reads CASSSDRAVEKLFF. For the CDR3, the DNA is TGTGCCAGCAGCTCGGACAGGGCCGTTGAAAAACTGTTTTTT.

The chain employs TRBV11-3 and TRBJ1-1; tentative D call: TRBD1 (6 bases). Germline V gives CDR1 SGHNT, CDR2 YENEEA. V lost 5 bases and J lost 1, with 11 bases in between. The CDR3 runs 14 residues. As DNA, the CDR3 is TGTGCCAGCAGCCCCGGACAGCGGAACACTGAAGCTTTCTTT. Protein sequence: CASSPGQRNTEAFF.

This chain uses TRBV5-8 with TRBJ2-2; D ambiguous. Germline CDR1 and CDR2: SGHTS and YDEGEE. This CDR3 has 14 amino acids. V was clipped by 2 bases and J by 1 base, with 6 bases between them. CDR3 bases: TGTGCCAGCAGCTTACACCGGAACACCGGGGAGCTGTTTTTT. It is translated as CASSLHRNTGELFF.

This clone was detected only a few times. The rearrangement joins TRBV7-3 to TRBJ2-2; 12 bases map to TRBD2. The V segment lost 4 bases and the J segment 5 bases; nucleotides outside the gene matches: 2. Germline loops: CDR1 SGHTA, CDR2 FQGTGA. CDR3 length: 15 amino acids. CDR3 residues: CASSSGTSGTGELFF. For the CDR3, the DNA is TGTGCCAGCAGCTCTGGGACTAGCGGGACCGGGGAGCTGTTTTTT.

This clone came up a few times. The V and J genes are TRBV7-2 and TRBJ1-4; D is perhaps TRBD1 (6 bases). Germline V gene lookup returns CDR1 SGHTA and CDR2 FQGNSA. The CDR3 consists of 14 residues. The V gene lost 1 base and the J gene lost 6 bases, with 9 bases spanning the gap. The CDR3 here is CASSLGRGDEKLFF. Here the CDR3 DNA reads TGTGCCAGCAGCTTAGGCAGGGGCGATGAAAAACTGTTTTTT.

The chain is built from TRBV5-1 and TRBJ2-7; 7 positions match TRBD1. Germline loops: CDR1 SGHRS, CDR2 YFSETQ. J lost 7 bases, V lost 4 bases, and 8 bases had no gene match. The CDR3 is 13 residues long. The CDR3 protein is CASSPAPGGEQYF. CDR3 sequence (DNA): TGCGCCAGCAGCCCGGCCCCAGGGGGAGAGCAGTACTTC.

This clone was counted between two and nine times. This rearrangement joins TRBV5-1 to TRBJ2-7; TRBD1 is a possible D gene (5 bases). Trimming removed 0 bases at V and 0 bases at J, with 10 bases between. This CDR3 spans 15 amino acids. The germline CDR1 and CDR2 sequences are SGHRS and YFSETQ. The CDR3 nucleotides read TGCGCCAGCAGCTTGGCAGGGCTTAGCTCCTACGAGCAGTACTTC. Translating it yields CASSLAGLSSYEQYF.

This clone was detected a few times. The V call is TRBV20-1, the J call TRBJ1-1, with D possibly TRBD1 on 5 matching bases. This CDR3 comprises 11 residues. Germline V CDR1 and CDR2: DFQATT, SNEGSKA (reference sequence). The V gene lost 3 bases and the J gene lost 4 bases, with 6 bases spanning the gap. CDR3 loop: CSARGPTEAFF. The CDR3 nucleotides read TGCAGTGCTAGGGGGCCCACTGAAGCTTTCTTT.

The table lists this clone with many counts. This sequence joins TRBV7-2 and TRBJ2-7, with a weak D call TRBD2 (5 bases). Germline CDR1 SGHTA, CDR2 FQGNSA. The CDR3 length is 12 residues. V gave up 4 bases and J gave up 5 bases, with 9 bases separating them. The CDR3 DNA reads TGTGCCAGCAGCTGGGCCGGGGACGAGCAGTACTTC. It is translated as CASSWAGDEQYF.

This clone was observed a handful of times. The V gene is TRBV10-3, the J gene TRBJ2-7, with no clear D. The CDR3 consists of 13 residues. Germline assignment: CDR1 ENHRY and CDR2 SYGVKD. The V end was cut by 2 bases, the J end by 1 base, with 6 bases between. The CDR3 DNA is TGTGCCATCAGTGAGGGGCCTTCCTACGAGCAGTACTTC. It is translated as CAISEGPSYEQYF.

This clone appeared a few times. This chain joins TRBV14 and TRBJ1-2, with 10 bases fitting TRBD1. CDR3 size: 16 residues. V gave up 6 bases and J gave up 4 bases; unmatched junction bases: 11. Per germline, CDR1 SGHDN and CDR2 FVKESK. The CDR3 reads CASRAETGGRAYGYTF. The CDR3 DNA reads as TGTGCCAGCAGGGCAGAGACAGGGGGCCGAGCCTATGGCTACACCTTC.

The rearrangement links TRBV9 to TRBJ2-2, with 11 nucleotides matching TRBD2. CDR3 size: 17 residues. V was clipped by 3 bases and J by 2 bases; unmatched bases: 6. Germline CDR1 and CDR2: SGDLS and YYNGEE. The CDR3 reads CASSETSGTLNTGELFF. The CDR3 DNA reads as TGTGCCAGCAGCGAGACTAGCGGGACATTAAACACCGGGGAGCTGTTTTTT. Full variable domain (missing parts from reference TRBV9 and TRBJ2-2): DSGVTQTPKHLITATGQRVTLRCSPRSGDLSVYWYQQSLDQGLQFLIQYYNGEERAKGNILERFSAQQFPDLHSELNLSSLELGDSALYFCASSETSGTLNTGELFFGEGSRLTVL.

This clone has a handful of counts. This CDR3 is CSARQGVTYEQYF. CDR3 in DNA: TGCAGCGCCCGACAGGGAGTAACCTACGAGCAGTACTTC. V gene TRBV29-1 combines with J gene TRBJ2-7, with 7 bases aligning to TRBD1. V lost 7 bases to trimming and J lost 2 bases; unmatched junction nucleotides: 8. Germline CDR1 is SQVTM and CDR2 is ANQGSEA. The CDR3 runs to 13 residues.

This clone was observed at least ten times. This chain connects TRBV30 to TRBJ1-5; the D is unclear. This CDR3 comprises 12 residues. V gave up 3 bases and J gave up 3 bases, with 6 bases separating them. Germline V gene data show CDR1 as GTSNPN and CDR2 as SVGIG (reference sequence). The CDR3 DNA is TGTGCCTGGAGCGACTCCAATCAGCCCCAGCATTTT. Residues: CAWSDSNQPQHF.

CDR3 DNA sequence: TGTGCCAGCAGTACCCGAATGACACCTTATGGCTACACCTTC. Amino acids: CASSTRMTPYGYTF. The V call is TRBV28, the J call TRBJ1-2; D unresolved. V was cut by 5 bases and J by 5 bases, with 15 bases left in between. Germline V CDR1 and CDR2: MDHEN, SYDVKM. CDR3 size: 14 residues.

This clone was recorded many times. The chain employs TRBV25-1 and TRBJ2-2; D is possibly TRBD2 (6 bases). V lost 0 bases and J 5 bases, leaving 16 bases between the germline ends. The CDR3 totals 17 residues. From germline, CDR1 is MGHDK and CDR2 SYGVNS. The CDR3 sequence is CASSEYRSLARTGELFF. CDR3 nucleotides: TGTGCCAGCAGTGAATATAGGTCCCTAGCGAGAACCGGGGAGCTGTTTTTT.

This clone was detected only a few times. The chain is built from TRBV5-1 and TRBJ1-5, with 8 bases aligning to TRBD1. This CDR3 has 14 amino acids. CDR1 and CDR2 from the germline V gene are SGHRS and YFSETQ. V dropped 1 base and J dropped 7; count of bases not matched to a gene: 4. The CDR3 region is CASSLSGGAQPQHF. In DNA form, the CDR3 reads TGCGCCAGCAGCTTGTCAGGGGGCGCCCAGCCCCAGCATTTT.

The sample holds a few counts of this clone. V is TRBV4-1 and J is TRBJ1-5; 8 nucleotides match TRBD1. The germline V gene has CDR1 MGHRA and CDR2 YSYEKL. V trimming: 2 bases; J trimming: 5 bases; junction bases outside the gene matches: 5. This CDR3 region has 15 residues. CDR3 bases: TGCGCCAGCAGCCAATCCGACAGGGGTTATCAGCCCCAGCATTTT. This gives the protein CASSQSDRGYQPQHF.

The sample holds many counts of this clone. The V call is TRBV28, the J call TRBJ2-1, with D possibly matching TRBD2 (5 bases). Germline CDR1 MDHEN, CDR2 SYDVKM. The CDR3 has 12 amino acids. V was trimmed by 6 bases and J by 8 bases, leaving 11 bases between them. CDR3 sequence: CASSSRGHEQFF. In nucleotides, the CDR3 is TGTGCCAGCAGCTCCAGAGGGCATGAGCAGTTCTTC.

This clone was recorded a few times. The CDR3 region has the DNA TGTGCCTGGCAAATCCAGGGTAGTCAGCCCCAGCATTTT. The encoded protein is CAWQIQGSQPQHF. This chain joins TRBV30 and TRBJ1-5; tentative D call: TRBD1 (5 bases). With 5 bases removed from V and 6 bases from J, the gap between germline ends came to 14 bases. Germline CDR1 reads GTSNPN; CDR2 reads SVGIG (reference sequence). The length of the CDR3 is 13 residues.